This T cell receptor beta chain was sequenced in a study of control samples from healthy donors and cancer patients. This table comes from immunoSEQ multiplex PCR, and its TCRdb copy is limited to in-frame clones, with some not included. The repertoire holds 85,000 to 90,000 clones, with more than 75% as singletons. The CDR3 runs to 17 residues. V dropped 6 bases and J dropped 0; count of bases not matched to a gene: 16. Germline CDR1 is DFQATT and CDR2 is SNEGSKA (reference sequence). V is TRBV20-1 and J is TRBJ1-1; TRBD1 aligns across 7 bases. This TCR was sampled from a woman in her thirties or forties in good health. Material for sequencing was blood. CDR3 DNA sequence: TGCAGTGCCAGTGAACAGGGGACACGTTTTATGAACACTGAAGCTTTCTTT. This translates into CSASEQGTRFMNTEAFF.